Listed here are 30 T cell receptor beta chains from one sample, sequenced in a study of T cell changes during pregnancy in multiple sclerosis. Clones were read by immunoSEQ multiplex PCR, and TCRdb kept only the in-frame ones, dropping some. The sample includes 25,000 to 30,000 clones, around nine tenths of them seen just once. The material sequenced was CD4+ T cells from peripheral blood mononuclear cells, taken in the first trimester of pregnancy. The receptor source for this set is a female donor in good health, enrolled as a control in a pregnancy study.

Remarks on this clone: This sample includes further DNA sequences coding for the same CDR3. V and J are TRBV6-6 and TRBJ2-5; D might be TRBD2 (5 bases). CDR3 length equals 13 residues. Germline lookup yields CDR1 MNHNY and CDR2 SVGAGI (reference sequence). Trimming removed 2 bases from V and 4 bases from J, with 8 bases in between. For the CDR3, the DNA is TGTGCCAGCAGTTACGGCGCGGGAGAGACCCAGTACTTC. As protein: CASSYGAGETQYF.

This clone was detected once. The chain has TRBV9 and TRBJ2-1, with 8 bases fitting TRBD2. Trimming took 0 bases from V and 4 from J; bases not matched to a gene: 6. CDR3 length: 16 residues. Per germline, CDR1 SGDLS and CDR2 YYNGEE. DNA for the CDR3: TGTGCCAGCAGCGTAGCCGCGGGAGGTTCGTACAATGAGCAGTTCTTC. This codes for CASSVAAGGSYNEQFF.

This clone is a singleton in its sample. V is TRBV2 and J is TRBJ1-5, with 10 nucleotides matching TRBD1. Germline loops: CDR1 SNHLY, CDR2 FYNNEI. The length of the CDR3 is 15 residues. J gave up 12 bases and V 6 bases, and 14 bases lay outside the gene matches. CDR3 amino acids: CASRGKDETGGVQHF. The CDR3 nucleotides read TGTGCCAGCAGGGGGAAAGACGAGACAGGGGGCGTCCAGCATTTT.

This chain links TRBV19 with TRBJ2-2; perhaps TRBD1 as D (8 bases). The CDR3 is 16 amino acids. Germline CDR1 and CDR2: LNHDA and SQIVND (reference sequence). The germline V and J ends were trimmed by 5 bases and 1 base, with 14 bases remaining between them. The CDR3 region has the DNA TGTGCCAGTAGTCTCAACAGGGGGGGGAACACCGGGGAGCTGTTTTTT. Encoded protein: CASSLNRGGNTGELFF.

The chain couples TRBV28 to TRBJ2-7, with D perhaps matching TRBD1 (6 bases). Per the germline V gene, CDR1 is MDHEN and CDR2 is SYDVKM. The germline V and J ends were trimmed by 0 bases and 5 bases, with 32 bases remaining between them. CDR3 length: 21 amino acids. The CDR3 here is CASSLWTVKGVSGAKHHEQYF. CDR3 DNA sequence: TGTGCCAGCAGTTTATGGACGGTTAAGGGGGTCTCAGGCGCTAAGCACCACGAGCAGTACTTC.

The V gene is TRBV6-1, the J gene TRBJ2-3; 8 bases fit TRBD2. This CDR3 spans 15 amino acids. Germline lookup yields CDR1 MNHNS and CDR2 SASEGT. V lost 3 bases to trimming and J lost 4 bases; unmatched junction nucleotides: 6. CDR3 coding DNA: TGTGCCAGCAGTGAGGGACTAGGGGGGGCAGATACGCAGTATTTT. Amino acid sequence: CASSEGLGGADTQYF.

As to this clone: The junction and the germline gene differ at one end; a read error may be behind it. The genes are TRBV7-7 and TRBJ2-5; D not certain. The CDR3 length is 14 residues. Germline V gene sequence: CDR1 SSHAT, CDR2 FNYEAQ (reference sequence). DNA for the CDR3: TGTGCTAGCAGCTTACTCGGTTCCCAAGAGACCCAGTACTTC. Amino acids: CASSLLGSQETQYF.

The chain carries TRBV7-2 and TRBJ2-3, with 7 bases aligning to TRBD2. CDR3 length equals 15 residues. V dropped 1 base and J dropped 4; count of bases not matched to a gene: 5. In germline, CDR1 is SGHTA, CDR2 FQGNSA. The CDR3 DNA reads as TGTGCCAGCAGCTTAGTAGGCGGGAGACCAGATACGCAGTATTTT. This translates into CASSLVGGRPDTQYF.

J is TRBJ2-7 and V is TRBV5-1, with 9 bases lining up with TRBD1. This CDR3 has 13 residues. The V segment lost 4 bases and the J segment 2 bases; nucleotides outside the gene matches: 1. Per germline, CDR1 SGHRS and CDR2 YFSETQ. The chain's CDR3 is CASSGDRAYEQYF. For the CDR3, the DNA is TGCGCCAGCAGCGGGGACAGGGCCTACGAGCAGTACTTC.

The rearrangement uses TRBV15 and TRBJ2-7; D possibly corresponds to TRBD1 (6 bases). Germline V lookup: CDR1 LNHNV, CDR2 YYDKDF (reference sequence). V was pared by 9 bases and J by 2 bases, with 14 bases between. The CDR3 sequence is 13 residues long. The CDR3 DNA reads TGTGCCACGAGAAGCACAGGGACCTACGAGCAGTACTTC. The encoded protein is CATRSTGTYEQYF.

This sequence joins TRBV10-3 and TRBJ2-1, with 7 bases matching TRBD2. CDR3 length: 16 amino acids. Germline trimming cut 4 bases from V and 4 bases from J; bases unmatched to any gene: 10. From germline, CDR1 is ENHRY and CDR2 SYGVKD. CDR3 nucleotide sequence: TGTGCCATCAGTGTGGTTGGGCGGGGGAGGTACAATGAGCAGTTCTTC. Amino acids: CAISVVGRGRYNEQFF.

The V and J genes are TRBV28 and TRBJ1-5; 7 bases agree with TRBD1. V trimming: 7 bases; J trimming: 5 bases; junction bases outside the gene matches: 8. The CDR3 is 14 residues long. CDR1 is MDHEN and CDR2 is SYDVKM in the germline V gene. This CDR3 is CASIWGQPDQPQHF. The CDR3 DNA sequence: TGTGCCAGCATCTGGGGACAGCCCGATCAGCCCCAGCATTTT.

This rearrangement joins TRBV28 to TRBJ2-5, with 11 bases fitting TRBD2. The germline V gene has CDR1 MDHEN and CDR2 SYDVKM. This CDR3 comprises 14 residues. Trimming cost V 6 bases and J 9 bases; bases outside gene matches: 9. DNA of the CDR3: TGTGCCAGCAGGGTAGCGGGAGGGCGGGCGGCCCAGTACTTC. This sequence encodes CASRVAGGRAAQYF.

The V and J genes are TRBV2 and TRBJ1-1; D not resolved. The germline V gene has CDR1 SNHLY and CDR2 FYNNEI. Trimming took off 2 bases at V and 0 bases at J, with 10 bases between the two ends. The CDR3 contains 15 residues. CDR3 sequence reads: CASSEQIILNTEAFF. Written as DNA, the CDR3 is TGTGCCAGCAGTGAACAGATTATTCTGAACACTGAAGCTTTCTTT. The full variable domain, in which reference TRBV2 and TRBJ1-1 provide the parts outside the CDR3, is EPEVTQTPSHQVTQMGQEVILRCVPISNHLYFYWYRQILGQKVEFLVSFYNNEISEKSEIFDDQFSVERPDGSNFTLKIRSTKLEDSAMYFCASSEQIILNTEAFFGQGTRLTVV.

The CDR3 region is CASTSEGDQPQHF. CDR3 in DNA: TGTGCCAGCACGTCTGAGGGGGATCAGCCCCAGCATTTT. The rearrangement links TRBV6-1 to TRBJ1-5; D is possibly TRBD1 (6 bases). CDR1 and CDR2 (germline): MNHNS, SASEGT. Trimming stripped 7 bases from V and 5 bases from J, with 12 bases between. The CDR3 has 13 residues.

This rearrangement joins TRBV27 to TRBJ2-2; 9 bases agree with TRBD1. The CDR3 loop spans 16 amino acids. Germline trimming cut 6 bases from V and 6 bases from J; bases unmatched to any gene: 11. The germline V gene encodes CDR1 MNHEY and CDR2 SMNVEV (reference sequence). DNA of the CDR3: TGTGCCAGCAGACCTCCGGGACAGGGAACGGCCGGGGAGCTGTTTTTT. It specifies CASRPPGQGTAGELFF.

The chain combines TRBV9 with TRBJ1-2, with TRBD1 as a possible D gene (5 bases). Trimming cost V 0 bases and J 5 bases, with 8 bases left between them. Per the germline V gene, CDR1 is SGDLS and CDR2 is YYNGEE. The CDR3 runs to 13 residues. CDR3 sequence: CASSVVQEYGYTF. The CDR3 DNA sequence: TGTGCCAGCAGCGTAGTACAGGAATATGGCTACACCTTC.

This chain connects TRBV28 to TRBJ1-5, with TRBD1 matching 8 bases. Looked up from germline, CDR1 is MDHEN and CDR2 is SYDVKM. The trim removed 5 bases at V and 0 bases at J, leaving 15 bases unmatched. This CDR3 has 19 residues. For the CDR3, the DNA is TGTGCCAGCAGTGGTTACTTTGGACAGGGAGGGGATAGCAATCAGCCCCAGCATTTT. Protein: CASSGYFGQGGDSNQPQHF.

V usage is TRBV18 and J usage is TRBJ1-2; D not resolved. The CDR3 extends over 12 amino acids. CDR1 is KGHSH, CDR2 LQKENI, per germline. V lost 6 bases, J lost 5 bases, and 10 bases lay in between. The CDR3 spells CASSEGPYGYTF. The CDR3 DNA follows: TGTGCCAGCTCGGAGGGCCCGTATGGCTACACCTTC.

This chain connects TRBV10-1 to TRBJ2-2, with 7 bases aligning to TRBD1. V dropped 3 bases and J dropped 2; count of bases not matched to a gene: 6. In germline, CDR1 is WNHNN, CDR2 SYGVQD (reference sequence). The CDR3 consists of 16 residues. The CDR3 protein is CASSDSGTANTGELFF. For the CDR3, the DNA is TGCGCCAGCAGTGACTCCGGGACAGCCAACACCGGGGAGCTGTTTTTT.

The chain combines TRBV19 with TRBJ2-2; possibly TRBD1 for D (6 bases). The germline V gene encodes CDR1 LNHDA and CDR2 SQIVND (reference sequence). Trimming left V 2 bases short and J 5 bases short, with 12 bases between. The CDR3 is made up of 15 amino acids. CDR3 nucleotide sequence: TGTGCCAGTAGTATAACGACAGGAGCAACCGGGGAGCTGTTTTTT. Amino acids: CASSITTGATGELFF.

The chain links TRBV5-4 to TRBJ1-1; 7 nucleotides match TRBD1. Germline trimming cut 0 bases from V and 6 bases from J; bases unmatched to any gene: 11. The CDR3 is 16 amino acids. Germline assignment: CDR1 SGHNT and CDR2 YYREEE (reference sequence). CDR3 bases: TGTGCCAGCAGCTTGGACGTCGACAGGGTAAGCTCTGAAGCTTTCTTT. Translation: CASSLDVDRVSSEAFF. Supplemented by reference TRBV5-4 and TRBJ1-1, the full variable domain reads ETGVTQSPTHLIKTRGQQVTLRCSSQSGHNTVSWYQQALGQGPQFIFQYYREEENGRGNFPPRFSGLQFPNYSSELNVNALELDDSALYLCASSLDVDRVSSEAFFGQGTRLTVV.

The gene calls are TRBV2 and TRBJ1-3; D may be TRBD1 (5 bases). The V gene's germline CDR1 is SNHLY and CDR2 FYNNEI. V lost 4 bases and J 4 bases, leaving 14 bases between the germline ends. The CDR3 sequence is 15 residues long. The CDR3 DNA follows: TGTGCCAGCAGTGTTGGTGCAGGGTCAGGAAACACCATATATTTT. Translated: CASSVGAGSGNTIYF.

The rearrangement joins TRBV6-5 to TRBJ2-7, with TRBD1 as a possible D gene (6 bases). This CDR3 has 15 amino acids. Germline V gene lookup returns CDR1 MNHEY and CDR2 SVGAGI. The V gene lost 7 bases and the J gene lost 3 bases, with 19 bases spanning the gap. This CDR3 is CASKTSGTQNYEQYF. CDR3 DNA sequence: TGTGCCAGCAAAACCTCCGGGACACAAAACTACGAGCAGTACTTC.

The chain carries TRBV28 and TRBJ1-4; D unclear. V was pared by 4 bases and J by 8 bases, with 14 bases between. Germline V gene sequence: CDR1 MDHEN, CDR2 SYDVKM. The CDR3 runs to 14 residues. The CDR3 loop reads CASSSLLTGEKLFF. DNA for the CDR3: TGTGCCAGCAGTTCACTCCTCACGGGGGAAAAACTGTTTTTT.

V gene TRBV28 combines with J gene TRBJ1-2; 7 positions match TRBD1. V dropped 8 bases and J dropped 6; count of bases not matched to a gene: 9. The CDR3 has 13 residues. Germline V gene lookup returns CDR1 MDHEN and CDR2 SYDVKM. CDR3 DNA: TGTGCCAGCTCCCCAACAGGGGTCGATGGCTACACCTTC. Translating it yields CASSPTGVDGYTF.

V gene TRBV28 combines with J gene TRBJ1-5; weak D call: TRBD1 (6 bases). The CDR3 contains 14 residues. V lost 11 bases, J lost 2 bases, and 16 bases lay in between. Looked up from germline, CDR1 is MDHEN and CDR2 is SYDVKM. The CDR3 DNA sequence: TGTGCCGGGGGGGGCCCCGGAGGCAATCAGCCCCAGCATTTT. Translated, it gives CAGGGPGGNQPQHF.

The J gene is TRBJ2-1, the V gene TRBV28; TRBD1 matches at 9 bases. V shed 0 bases, J shed 3 bases, and the junction held 6 bases outside the gene matches. CDR3 length: 17 amino acids. Per germline, CDR1 MDHEN and CDR2 SYDVKM. CDR3 DNA: TGTGCCAGCAGTTTATGGGCCGGGACAGGGTACTACAATGAGCAGTTCTTC. Encoded protein: CASSLWAGTGYYNEQFF.

The V and J genes are TRBV6-4 and TRBJ1-3; possible D gene TRBD1, 5 bases. V was pared by 4 bases and J by 4 bases, with 26 bases between. The CDR3 is made up of 19 amino acids. Germline-derived CDR1 and CDR2 are MRHNA and SNTAGT. Here the CDR3 DNA reads TGTGCCAGCAGTGGGCCAGGAAGAAAGGGGCGATACCTGGGAAACACCATATATTTT. Amino acid sequence: CASSGPGRKGRYLGNTIYF.

The chain uses TRBV19 and TRBJ2-5, with D perhaps matching TRBD2 (6 bases). The CDR3 is 14 residues long. Germline CDR1 reads LNHDA; CDR2 reads SQIVND (reference sequence). V was trimmed by 1 base and J by 5 bases, leaving 11 bases between them. In DNA, the CDR3 is TGTGCCAGTAGTATAGTCACTAGCCCGGAGACCCAGTACTTC. It is translated as CASSIVTSPETQYF. The whole variable domain, filled in from reference TRBV19 and TRBJ2-5, reads DGGITQSPKYLFRKEGQNVTLSCEQNLNHDAMYWYRQDPGQGLRLIYYSQIVNDFQKGDIAEGYSVSREKKESFPLTVTSAQKNPTAFYLCASSIVTSPETQYFGPGTRLLVL.